The present T cell receptor beta chain was sequenced within a study of control samples from healthy donors and cancer patients. Generated by immunoSEQ multiplex PCR, the TCRdb table keeps only in-frame clones and is missing some. The repertoire holds some 140,000 clones, with roughly nine tenths as singletons. Germline CDR1 reads MGHRA; CDR2 reads YSYEKL. This CDR3 has 17 amino acids. Germline trimming cut 3 bases from V and 7 bases from J; bases unmatched to any gene: 11. The TCR comes from a man over 45 with head and neck cancer. The sample was PBMCs. V and J are TRBV4-1 and TRBJ2-1, with TRBD2 matching 11 bases. The CDR3 region is CASSQTGTSGWGNEQFF. The CDR3 nucleotides are TGCGCCAGCAGCCAGACCGGGACTAGCGGATGGGGAAATGAGCAGTTCTTC.